The 18 T cell receptor delta chains below were found in one sample sequenced in a study of γδ T cells in repeated Plasmodium falciparum infection. Gammadelta T cells were flow-sorted from PBMC into Vgamma9/Vdelta2+ and Vdelta2-negative populations for bulk analysis. TCRdb re-called the multiplex PCR reads with CATT. The sample has about 57,000 delta-chain clones; around 1.7% are singletons. Sequenced input: gamma-delta T cells from blood. Receptors originate from a pool of human donors (malaria-infected and uninfected, not separated).

This clone was seen ten or more times. The chain recombines TRDV1 with TRDJ1; D is unclear. The CDR3 contains 19 residues. V shed 5 bases and J shed 0 bases, with 25 bases lying between them. Germline V lookup: CDR1 TSWWSYY, CDR2 QGS. The CDR3 region has the DNA TGTGCTCTTGGGTCACCCGGATTCCCCCGTACTGTACACACCGATAAACTCATCTTT. This encodes CALGSPGFPRTVHTDKLIF.

As to this clone: The amino acid sequence in TCRdb belongs to a much larger clone and departs from this DNA's translation at residue 7, likely a sequencing read error; the sequence shown is translated from the DNA. The CDR3 spells CALGEHASLWGIHAVKLIF. CDR3 nucleotides: TGTGCTCTTGGGGAACACGCTTCCCTCTGGGGGATACACGCCGTTAAACTCATCTTT. V and J are TRDV1 and TRDJ1, with TRDD3 matching 11 bases. Because TCRdb records no J gene, it was assigned here through a match of the DNA to germline. Germline trimming cut 1 base from V and 7 bases from J; bases unmatched to any gene: 17. Per germline, CDR1 TSWWSYY and CDR2 QGS. The CDR3 runs to 19 residues.

This clone was found a few times. TCRdb lists the protein of a much larger clone for this DNA, which differs at residue 20, so this is likely a read error; the protein given here is translated from the DNA itself. The V gene was identified as TRDV1, while no J gene was called; TRDD3, the table's D call, was not compared with the DNA. The CDR3 totals 21 residues. Per the germline V gene, CDR1 is TSWWSYY and CDR2 is QGS. CDR3 loop: CALGGPTGTGGSLSYTDKLTF. Here the CDR3 DNA reads TGTGCTCTTGGGGGGCCTACGGGTACTGGGGGATCACTCTCTTACACCGATAAACTCACCTTT.

This clone was picked up many times. With a much larger clone just one base away, this may be a read error. The chain combines TRDV1 with TRDJ1; D is uncertain. Trimming pared 6 bases from V and 3 bases from J, leaving 29 bases between. Germline V CDR1 and CDR2: TSWWSYY, QGS. CDR3 length: 19 amino acids. The DNA of the CDR3 is TGTGCTCTTGGTCGTCCCCTTGTCGGGACCAAACCTTACGCCGATAAACTCATCTTT. Amino acid sequence: CALGRPLVGTKPYADKLIF.

The sample holds a few counts of this clone. TCRdb records a much larger clone's protein for this DNA, with a difference at residue 19 that likely arises from a read error; the protein given is the translation of the DNA. The V and J genes are TRDV1 and TRDJ1; the match to TRDD3 covers 9 bases. Here the J gene was assigned by germline matching of the DNA, as TCRdb has none. Germline CDR1 is TSWWSYY and CDR2 is QGS. This CDR3 comprises 23 residues. CDR3 DNA: TGTGCTCTTGGGGAGACTGTCCTGCCTTCCGCGATGGGGATACGCGCTAACACCAATAAACTCATCTTT. This translates into CALGETVLPSAMGIRANTNKLIF.

Concerning this clone: This DNA's translation and the protein TCRdb lists, from a much larger clone, do not match at residue 18, likely due to a read error; the protein shown is translated from the DNA. No J gene was called, and the V gene is TRDV3; the table's D call, TRDD3, was not checked against the DNA. Germline lookup yields CDR1 TVYSNPD and CDR2 GDNSRS (reference sequence). The CDR3 contains 20 residues. The CDR3 region has the DNA TGTGCCTTTAGCTTTAGGGGGGGATACGTAAGACCACGGAAGACCCATAAACCCATCTTT. Its protein is CAFSFRGGYVRPRKTHKPIF.

As for this clone: Translating this DNA gives a protein that differs at residue 19 from the TCRdb one, which belongs to a much larger clone; a read error is likely, and the protein shown is this translation. No J gene was assigned, while the V gene was called as TRDV1; the DNA was not used to check the table's D call, TRDD3. Germline loops: CDR1 TSWWSYY, CDR2 QGS. This CDR3 is 21 amino acids long. In DNA, the CDR3 is TGTGCTCTTGGGGAACTAGGGCACTACTTCGGATACCTGAGGCCCACCGATAAACCCATCTTT. It codes for CALGELGHYFGYLRPTDKPIF.

This clone was observed many times. It may be a read error: a sequence one base away is much more abundant. Other DNA sequences in the same sample also yield this CDR3. This chain connects TRDV1 to TRDJ1; 8 bases map to TRDD3. Germline values: CDR1 TSWWSYY, CDR2 QGS. V lost 1 base, J lost 2 bases, and 24 bases stayed unmatched. The CDR3 runs to 22 residues. The CDR3 reads CALGERGPSHIPGLGDTDKLIF. The CDR3 region has the DNA TGTGCTCTTGGGGAACGGGGGCCTTCCCACATACCCGGATTGGGGGATACCGATAAACTCATCTTT.

This clone was seen repeatedly, ten times or more. A far larger clone is one base from this, pointing to a likely read error. The same CDR3 can be traced to other DNA sequences in this sample. The chain is built from TRDV2 and TRDJ1, with 8 bases aligning to TRDD3. The CDR3 is 13 amino acids. J gave up 7 bases and V 1 base, and 4 bases lay outside the gene matches. The germline V gene encodes CDR1 GEAIGNYY and CDR2 EKD. The CDR3 reads CACDTLGGSKLIF. For the CDR3, the DNA is TGTGCCTGTGACACACTGGGGGGGAGTAAACTCATCTTT.

In this sample, this clone turned up a few times. A far bigger clonotype differs at one base, so this is likely a read error. Other DNA sequences in the same sample also yield this CDR3. The chain couples TRDV1 to TRDJ1; 10 bases map to TRDD3. Here the J gene came from matching the DNA to germline, since TCRdb omits it. The CDR3 consists of 18 residues. Germline CDR1 TSWWSYY, CDR2 QGS. V lost 2 bases to trimming and J lost 2 bases; unmatched junction nucleotides: 11. In nucleotides, the CDR3 is TGTGCTCTTGGGGAAGGTCTTGTTGGGGGATACATGACCGATAAACTCATCTTT. Protein sequence: CALGEGLVGGYMTDKLIF.

In this sample, this clone turned up a few times. The TCRdb protein comes from a much larger clone and disagrees with this DNA's translation at residue 7, likely due to a read error; the protein given here is derived from the DNA. This chain links TRDV3 with TRDJ1; 8 nucleotides match TRDD3. CDR1 is TVYSNPD and CDR2 is GDNSRS in the germline V gene (reference sequence). J gave up 0 bases and V 4 bases, and 16 bases lay outside the gene matches. The CDR3 contains 17 residues. CDR3 region: CASSLRHWGPYTDKLIF. The CDR3 DNA reads as TGTGCCTCCAGCCTTCGACACTGGGGGCCATACACCGATAAACTCATCTTT.

This clone was recorded a few times. A far larger clone is only one base removed, so a read error is likely. Distinct nucleotide sequences in the sample also encode this CDR3. This chain joins TRDV3 and TRDJ1; TRDD3 aligns across 13 bases. CDR1 is TVYSNPD, CDR2 GDNSRS, per germline (reference sequence). The CDR3 has 19 residues. V shed 1 base, J shed 8 bases, and the junction held 22 bases outside the gene matches. DNA for the CDR3: TGTGCCTTTATTCCTACCCTCTACTGGGGGATACGCAGGCTCGACAAACTCATCTTT. Amino acids: CAFIPTLYWGIRRLDKLIF.

Note on this clone: TCRdb attributes to this sequence the protein of a much larger clone, which differs from the DNA translation at residue 13; a read error is likely, and the protein displayed is translated from the DNA. This chain links TRDV2 with TRDJ1; TRDD3 matches at 7 bases. TCRdb gives no J gene; it was assigned here by matching the DNA to germline. This CDR3 contains 20 residues. CDR1 is GEAIGNYY and CDR2 is EKD in the germline V gene. V gave up 0 bases and J gave up 0 bases; unmatched junction bases: 18. This CDR3 is CACDTMSLPLGAPYTDKLIF. CDR3 DNA: TGTGCCTGTGACACCATGAGCCTCCCCCTGGGGGCCCCGTACACCGATAAACTCATCTTT.

Comments on this clone: A read error likely explains why the TCRdb protein, taken from a much larger clone, differs from this DNA's translation at residue 8; the protein shown is translated from the DNA. The CDR3 reads CAYRSAAFYRYWGIRFDKLIF. The CDR3 coding sequence is TGTGCTTATAGGAGCGCGGCCTTCTACAGGTACTGGGGGATACGCTTCGATAAACTCATCTTT. The V and J genes are TRAV38-2/DV8 and TRDJ1; 13 nucleotides agree with TRDD3. This CDR3 is 21 amino acids long. The germline gives CDR1 TSESDYY, CDR2 QEAYKQQN. Trimming cost V 0 bases and J 4 bases; bases outside gene matches: 18.

This clone was picked up a small number of times. TCRdb assigns this DNA the protein of a much larger clone, which departs from its translation at residue 11; this likely reflects a read error, and the protein shown comes from translating the DNA. The J gene is TRDJ1, the V gene TRDV1, with 11 bases lining up with TRDD3. No J gene is reported in TCRdb; it was inferred here by comparing the DNA with germline. Unmatched junction bases numbered 44, after V lost 2 bases and J lost 3 bases. The CDR3 is made up of 29 amino acids. Germline-derived CDR1 and CDR2 are TSWWSYY and QGS. The CDR3 bases are TGTGCTCTTGGGGAATTCATACAGTCCGAGTCTGGGGGATACTTCAAGGTCGAACCATTCCCTAATGTGGCCGATAAACTCATCTTT. Translation gives CALGEFIQSESGGYFKVEPFPNVADKLIF.

This clone came up many times. The protein given by TCRdb reflects a much larger clone and differs at residue 12 from this DNA's translation, likely from a read error; the protein shown is the DNA's translation. The J gene is TRDJ1, the V gene TRDV3, with 7 positions matching TRDD3. The J segment lost 1 base and the V segment lost 2 bases, leaving 25 bases of the junction unmatched. Germline V gene sequence: CDR1 TVYSNPD, CDR2 GDNSRS (reference sequence). The CDR3 is 20 amino acids. CDR3 in DNA: TGTGCCTTTGACGTCCTCCGTGTACTGGGGACTTGGCCAGCCACCGATAAACTCATCTTT. Translated: CAFDVLRVLGTWPATDKLIF.

This clone was counted between two and nine times. This DNA translates differently at residue 7 from the TCRdb protein, which is that of a much larger clone; a read error is likely, and the protein shown is the DNA's own translation. This chain joins TRDV2 and TRDJ1; TRDD3 agrees at 10 bases. CDR1 and CDR2 from the germline V gene are GEAIGNYY and EKD. After removal of 5 bases from V and 1 base from J, the junction contained 30 bases not matched to a gene. CDR3 length equals 23 residues. The CDR3 is CACGKHLLMRGIRSRGCTDKLIF. The DNA of the CDR3 is TGTGCCTGTGGCAAACACCTCCTAATGAGGGGGATACGCTCCCGGGGTTGCACCGATAAACTCATCTTT.

At least ten counts were recorded for this clone. TCRdb records a much larger clone's protein for this DNA, with a difference at residue 8 that likely arises from a read error; the protein given is the translation of the DNA. V usage is TRDV1 and J usage is TRDJ1; the D gene is possibly TRDD2 (6 bases). The CDR3 contains 18 residues. Germline CDR1 TSWWSYY, CDR2 QGS. Trimming shortened V by 2 bases and J by 10 bases, and 29 bases separated the two germline ends. The CDR3 sequence is CALGEECGHGLPPGRLIF. CDR3 nucleotide sequence: TGTGCTCTTGGGGAAGAATGTGGGCATGGCCTTCCGCCTGGGCGACTCATCTTT.